The clone carrying this TCR beta chain was seen a handful of times. Researchers attached unique molecular identifiers to individual cDNA molecules. MiXCR, run by TCRdb on the 5' RACE reads, gives a single entry per CDR3 protein. Of roughly 16,000 distinct CDR3 sequences in the sample, about 5.4% were seen once. The data were obtained in a study of early T cells in non-severe SARS-CoV-2 infection. V dropped 5 bases and J dropped 6 bases, with 9 bases sitting between them. The CDR3 has 12 residues. The V gene's germline CDR1 is SGHDT and CDR2 YYEEEE. V and J are TRBV5-6 and TRBJ2-1; no definite D call. The starting material was whole blood, obtained at baseline. The receptor's source is an adult who was a healthcare worker with PCR-confirmed SARS-CoV-2 infection or an uninfected control (not recorded which). Here the CDR3 DNA reads TGTGCCAGCAGATTCAGCAGCAATGAGCAGTTCTTC. It translates to CASRFSSNEQFF.